The 9 T cell receptor beta chains presented below share a single source sample, sequenced in a study of cytomegalovirus exposure and HLA in healthy donors. The PCR used 60 Vbeta and 13 Jbeta primers. Clones were sequenced by immunoSEQ multiplex PCR, and TCRdb holds only the in-frame ones, with some missing. This table lists about 160,000 clones. Sequenced sample: PBMCs. The receptors originated from a woman aged 55-75 years in good health and CMV-seronegative.

The gene calls are TRBV18 and TRBJ1-3; D perhaps matches TRBD1 (6 bases). V lost 3 bases and J lost 0, with 9 bases in between. CDR3 size: 15 residues. Germline V CDR1 and CDR2: KGHSH, LQKENI. Here the CDR3 DNA reads TGTGCCAGCTCACCCAGGACAGACTCTGGAAACACCATATATTTT. It encodes CASSPRTDSGNTIYF.

The CDR3 coding sequence is TGTGCCAGCAGCTTAGGAGATGGCTCCTACAATGAGCAGTTCTTC. This sequence encodes CASSLGDGSYNEQFF. This sequence joins TRBV11-2 and TRBJ2-1; D not certain. The CDR3 runs to 15 residues. Germline V gene sequence: CDR1 SGHAT, CDR2 FQNNGV. Trimming pared 1 base from V and 0 bases from J, leaving 7 bases between.

The J gene is TRBJ2-5, the V gene TRBV7-6; 8 bases line up with TRBD2. Per the germline V gene, CDR1 is SGHVS and CDR2 is FNYEAQ. The CDR3 has 14 residues. Trimming took 5 bases from V and 5 from J; bases not matched to a gene: 7. CDR3 DNA: TGTGCCAGCAGCCCCAGACCGGGGGGGGAGACCCAGTACTTC. It yields the protein CASSPRPGGETQYF. Full variable domain (rest looked up from reference TRBV7-6 and TRBJ2-5): GAGVSQSPRYKVTKRGQDVALRCDPISGHVSLYWYRQALGQGPEFLTYFNYEAQQDKSGLPNDRFSAERPEGSISTLTIQRTEQRDSAMYRCASSPRPGGETQYFGPGTRLLVL.

This chain links TRBV18 with TRBJ2-7, with 7 nucleotides matching TRBD1. This CDR3 contains 15 residues. From germline, CDR1 is KGHSH and CDR2 LQKENI. With V trimmed by 3 bases and J by 2 bases, 7 bases remained unmatched. CDR3 amino acids: CASSPRQGFTYEQYF. The DNA of the CDR3 is TGTGCCAGCTCACCCCGACAGGGCTTCACCTACGAGCAGTACTTC.

The chain joins TRBV10-3 to TRBJ2-7; 7 bases map to TRBD2. This CDR3 contains 14 residues. CDR1 is ENHRY and CDR2 is SYGVKD in the germline V gene. Germline trimming cut 4 bases from V and 0 bases from J; bases unmatched to any gene: 3. This chain's CDR3 is CAISVGGGSYEQYF. The CDR3 coding sequence is TGTGCCATCAGTGTGGGCGGGGGCTCCTACGAGCAGTACTTC.

The chain has TRBV7-6 and TRBJ2-1; D is perhaps TRBD1 (6 bases). Germline V gives CDR1 SGHVS, CDR2 FNYEAQ. The V and J ends lost 4 bases and 1 base respectively, with 8 bases between them. This CDR3 is 14 amino acids long. In nucleotides, the CDR3 is TGTGCCAGCAGCTATAGGGGGTCCTACAATGAGCAGTTCTTC. This translates into CASSYRGSYNEQFF.

DNA for the CDR3: TGTGCCAGCAGCTTAGCGCCGGGAGTGGGGTACGAGCAGTACTTC. It translates to CASSLAPGVGYEQYF. The chain links TRBV11-2 to TRBJ2-7, with D possibly matching TRBD2 (6 bases). The CDR3 is 15 residues long. Per germline, CDR1 SGHAT and CDR2 FQNNGV. Trimming removed 1 base at V and 4 bases at J, with 14 bases between.

This chain joins TRBV12-5 and TRBJ2-2; TRBD2 might be the D (5 bases). Looked up from germline, CDR1 is LGHNT and CDR2 is FRNRAP. The germline V and J ends were trimmed by 1 base and 1 base, with 16 bases remaining between them. This CDR3 has 18 amino acids. The DNA of the CDR3 is TGTGCTAGTGGTTTGGGTCCGGGCCTTACTAGGAACACCGGGGAGCTGTTTTTT. This encodes CASGLGPGLTRNTGELFF. Drawing the rest from reference TRBV12-5 and TRBJ2-2, the complete variable domain is DARVTQTPRHKVTEMGQEVTMRCQPILGHNTVFWYRQTMMQGLELLAYFRNRAPLDDSGMPKDRFSAEMPDATLATLKIQPSEPRDSAVYFCASGLGPGLTRNTGELFFGEGSRLTVL.

This rearrangement joins TRBV5-1 to TRBJ2-3; the D gene is possibly TRBD2 (5 bases). The CDR3 has 15 residues. V shed 3 bases and J shed 3 bases, with 14 bases lying between them. Per the germline V gene, CDR1 is SGHRS and CDR2 is YFSETQ. This CDR3 is CASSWGEFGTDTQYF. The CDR3 nucleotides read TGCGCCAGCAGCTGGGGAGAGTTTGGAACAGATACGCAGTATTTT. The entire variable domain, with the rest obtained from reference TRBV5-1 and TRBJ2-3, is as follows: KAGVTQTPRYLIKTRGQQVTLSCSPISGHRSVSWYQQTPGQGLQFLFEYFSETQRNKGNFPGRFSGRQFSNSRSEMNVSTLELGDSALYLCASSWGEFGTDTQYFGPGTRLTVL.